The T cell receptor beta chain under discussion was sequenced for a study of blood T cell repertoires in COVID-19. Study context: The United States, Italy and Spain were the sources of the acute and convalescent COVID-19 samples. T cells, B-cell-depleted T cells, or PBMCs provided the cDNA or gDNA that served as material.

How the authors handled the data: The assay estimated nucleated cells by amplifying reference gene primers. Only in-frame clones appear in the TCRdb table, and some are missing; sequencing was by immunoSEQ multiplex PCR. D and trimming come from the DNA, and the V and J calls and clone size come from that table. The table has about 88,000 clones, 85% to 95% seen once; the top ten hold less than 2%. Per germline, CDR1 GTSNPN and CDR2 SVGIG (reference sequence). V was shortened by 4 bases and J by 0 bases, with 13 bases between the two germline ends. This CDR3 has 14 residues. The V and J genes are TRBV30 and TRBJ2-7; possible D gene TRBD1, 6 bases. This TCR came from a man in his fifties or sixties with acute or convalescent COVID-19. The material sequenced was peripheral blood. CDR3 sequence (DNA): TGTGCCTGGACCTCAAGGGGGATCTCCTACGAGCAGTACTTC. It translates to CAWTSRGISYEQYF.